These 17 T cell receptor beta chains were all obtained from the same sample, sequenced in a study of cytomegalovirus exposure and HLA in healthy donors. PCR used 60 Vbeta primers and 13 Jbeta primers. The assay was immunoSEQ multiplex PCR, and TCRdb's table has in-frame clones only and misses some. The table lists about 69,000 clones, around 70% of them singletons, with 9.5% to 12% in the top ten. Material: PBMCs. The receptors were sampled from a woman under 40 in good health and CMV-seronegative.

The chain carries TRBV15 and TRBJ2-5; D may be TRBD2 (7 bases). The CDR3 extends over 13 amino acids. The V gene's germline CDR1 is LNHNV and CDR2 YYDKDF (reference sequence). V was shortened by 7 bases and J by 5 bases, with 14 bases between the two germline ends. The chain's CDR3 is CATKSGEGETQYF. In DNA form, the CDR3 reads TGTGCCACCAAGTCAGGGGAGGGGGAGACCCAGTACTTC.

The chain links TRBV5-6 to TRBJ2-7, with 7 nucleotides matching TRBD2. The germline CDR1 and CDR2 sequences are SGHDT and YYEEEE. The CDR3 extends over 16 amino acids. The junction had 6 bases not matched to a gene; V was cut back by 0 bases and J by 0 bases. This CDR3 is CASSLGLAYSSYEQYF. The CDR3 DNA sequence: TGTGCCAGCAGCTTGGGACTAGCCTACAGCTCCTACGAGCAGTACTTC.

CDR3 DNA: TGTGCCAGCAGCGCAACAGGTGATACGCAGTATTTT. Translation gives CASSATGDTQYF. V usage is TRBV7-3 and J usage is TRBJ2-3; the D gene is possibly TRBD1 (5 bases). Trimming cost V 5 bases and J 6 bases, with 9 bases left between them. This CDR3 contains 12 residues. Germline CDR1 and CDR2: SGHTA and FQGTGA.

This chain uses TRBV11-3 with TRBJ2-1, with 8 bases lining up with TRBD1. J was trimmed by 5 bases and V by 2 bases; bases with no gene match: 5. CDR1 is SGHNT, CDR2 YENEEA, per germline. The CDR3 is 15 residues long. For the CDR3, the DNA is TGTGCCAGCAGCTTACTAACAGGGGGAGACAATGAGCAGTTCTTC. Translating it yields CASSLLTGGDNEQFF.

This clone has a handful of counts. The genes are TRBV5-1 and TRBJ2-7; D is perhaps TRBD1 (6 bases). Germline V gene data show CDR1 as SGHRS and CDR2 as YFSETQ. The CDR3 loop spans 14 amino acids. V was cut by 0 bases and J by 3 bases, with 10 bases left in between. The CDR3 here is CASSLDRVSYEQYF. The CDR3 coding sequence is TGCGCCAGCAGCTTGGACAGGGTGAGCTACGAGCAGTACTTC.

The J gene is TRBJ1-5, the V gene TRBV5-1; TRBD1 might be the D (5 bases). CDR3 length: 15 residues. Trimming pared 4 bases from V and 7 bases from J, leaving 18 bases between. The germline V gene has CDR1 SGHRS and CDR2 YFSETQ. CDR3 amino acids: CASSRGGGSGQPQHF. The CDR3 nucleotides read TGCGCCAGCAGCCGCGGCGGGGGGTCGGGGCAGCCCCAGCATTTT.

The chain uses TRBV7-4 and TRBJ1-2; 10 bases map to TRBD1. V gave up 2 bases and J gave up 2 bases; unmatched junction bases: 14. The CDR3 sequence is 19 residues long. The V gene's germline CDR1 is SGHVT and CDR2 SQSDAQ. This chain's CDR3 is CASSLRQRDRGYLNYGYTF. The CDR3 nucleotides read TGTGCCAGCAGCTTAAGGCAGCGGGACAGGGGCTATTTAAACTATGGCTACACCTTC. Supplemented by reference TRBV7-4 and TRBJ1-2, the full variable domain reads GAGVSQSPRYKVAKRGRDVALRCDSISGHVTLYWYRQTLGQGSEVLTYSQSDAQRDKSGRPSGRFSAERPERSVSTLKIQRTEQGDSAVYLCASSLRQRDRGYLNYGYTFGSGTRLTVV.

The chain combines TRBV5-1 with TRBJ1-1, with D hard to call. The CDR3 runs 15 residues. Per the germline V gene, CDR1 is SGHRS and CDR2 is YFSETQ. V was cut by 0 bases and J by 0 bases, with 9 bases left in between. The chain's CDR3 is CASSLAGGMNTEAFF. The CDR3 nucleotides are TGCGCCAGCAGCTTGGCCGGAGGTATGAACACTGAAGCTTTCTTT.

The gene calls are TRBV5-1 and TRBJ1-4, with 7 bases identical to TRBD1. Germline values: CDR1 SGHRS, CDR2 YFSETQ. V shed 4 bases and J 0 bases; nucleotides not matched to a gene: 12. This CDR3 spans 18 amino acids. The CDR3 DNA follows: TGCGCCAGCAGCGCGACAGGGATTAACGCTGCAACTAATGAAAAACTGTTTTTT. This translates into CASSATGINAATNEKLFF.

V gene TRBV14 combines with J gene TRBJ2-7, with D unclear. Between the trimmed V and J ends, which lost 0 bases and 0 bases, there was a span of 6 bases. Germline V gives CDR1 SGHDN, CDR2 FVKESK. The CDR3 totals 14 residues. CDR3 sequence: CASSQDPLSYEQYF. CDR3 nucleotide sequence: TGTGCCAGCAGCCAAGATCCACTCTCCTACGAGCAGTACTTC. The entire variable domain, with the rest obtained from reference TRBV14 and TRBJ2-7, is as follows: EAGVTQFPSHSVIEKGQTVTLRCDPISGHDNLYWYRRVMGKEIKFLLHFVKESKQDESGMPNNRFLAERTGGTYSTLKVQPAELEDSGVYFCASSQDPLSYEQYFGPGTRLTVT.

The chain employs TRBV2 and TRBJ2-7; 9 positions agree with TRBD1. The CDR3 runs 15 residues. Unmatched junction bases numbered 8, after V lost 7 bases and J lost 1 base. Germline-derived CDR1 and CDR2 are SNHLY and FYNNEI. The CDR3 loop is CASIGQGSRSYEQYF. Here the CDR3 DNA reads TGTGCCAGCATCGGACAGGGGTCAAGGTCCTACGAGCAGTACTTC.

CDR3 DNA: TGTGCCAGCTCACCACGGGACACTTACAATGAGCAGTTCTTC. Translation: CASSPRDTYNEQFF. The genes are TRBV18 and TRBJ2-1, with D maybe TRBD1 (6 bases). The CDR3 spans 14 residues. V lost 1 base and J 4 bases, leaving 8 bases between the germline ends. Germline lookup yields CDR1 KGHSH and CDR2 LQKENI.

V usage is TRBV19 and J usage is TRBJ1-4, with 7 bases that match TRBD1. The CDR3 is made up of 19 amino acids. With 6 bases clipped from V and 0 bases from J, the junction kept 16 bases outside the gene matches. CDR1 is LNHDA, CDR2 SQIVND, per germline (reference sequence). Here the CDR3 reads CASRPPTGQARATNEKLFF. CDR3 coding DNA: TGTGCCAGTAGGCCGCCGACTGGACAGGCAAGGGCAACTAATGAAAAACTGTTTTTT.

The chain carries TRBV10-1 and TRBJ2-5; the match to TRBD2 covers 8 bases. Germline-derived CDR1 and CDR2 are WNHNN and SYGVQD (reference sequence). This CDR3 comprises 15 residues. Losses at the gene ends were 1 base for V and 5 bases for J; bases not matched to a gene: 6. The CDR3 DNA sequence: TGCGCCAGCAGTGAGTATCCGGGGGGGCCGGAGACCCAGTACTTC. Translated: CASSEYPGGPETQYF.

This clone was counted a few times. This rearrangement joins TRBV6-5 to TRBJ2-5; D ambiguous. This CDR3 is built from 11 residues. Trimming took off 6 bases at V and 4 bases at J, with 6 bases between the two ends. Germline assignment: CDR1 MNHEY and CDR2 SVGAGI. The CDR3: CASRRLETQYF. The CDR3 DNA reads as TGTGCCAGCAGGCGGCTAGAGACCCAGTACTTC.

The chain combines TRBV28 with TRBJ2-6; TRBD1 aligns across 7 bases. The germline CDR1 and CDR2 sequences are MDHEN and SYDVKM. The CDR3 loop spans 15 amino acids. J lost 4 bases, V lost 5 bases, and 5 bases had no gene match. Here the CDR3 DNA reads TGTGCCAGCAGTCTTCAGGGGGAAGGGGCCAACGTCCTGACTTTC. Protein product: CASSLQGEGANVLTF.

The chain has TRBV10-3 and TRBJ1-3; 12 bases fit TRBD1. V shed 7 bases and J 3 bases; nucleotides not matched to a gene: 10. Germline assignment: CDR1 ENHRY and CDR2 SYGVKD. The CDR3 runs to 17 residues. The CDR3 spells CAIKGTGGFLDGNTIYF. DNA of the CDR3: TGTGCCATCAAAGGGACAGGGGGCTTTCTTGATGGAAACACCATATATTTT.